This is a list of T cell receptor beta chains from one sample in a study of blood T cell repertoires in COVID-19. Method: immunoSEQ multiplex PCR; TCRdb's copy keeps in-frame clones and lacks some. The table includes approximately 140,000 clones, around four fifths detected once. Sequencing was done on a sample of peripheral blood. These receptors were obtained from a man between 70 and 80 years old with acute or convalescent COVID-19. CDR3s include the opening cysteine and the closing phenylalanine or tryptophan.

j_gene: TRBJ1-1; v_gene: TRBV18; CDR3aa: CASSPGQGTEAFF
j_gene: TRBJ1-2; v_gene: TRBV2; CDR3aa: CASKGQGYGYTF
j_gene: TRBJ2-2; v_gene: TRBV4-1; CDR3aa: CASSHPKGGPIYFTGELFF
j_gene: TRBJ2-3; v_gene: TRBV28; CDR3aa: CASSFRASGRTDTQYF
j_gene: TRBJ2-1; v_gene: TRBV5-1; CDR3aa: CASSLSGGSHNEQFF
j_gene: TRBJ2-2; v_gene: TRBV6-1; CDR3aa: CASSEGGTNTGELFF
j_gene: TRBJ2-5; v_gene: TRBV19; CDR3aa: CASSNLAGPPQETQYF
j_gene: TRBJ1-2; v_gene: TRBV6-5; CDR3aa: CASTASQNYGYTF
j_gene: TRBJ1-3; v_gene: TRBV28; CDR3aa: CASRPNLSGNTIYF
j_gene: TRBJ2-1; v_gene: TRBV10-3; CDR3aa: CANSWGQRNEQFF
j_gene: TRBJ2-2; v_gene: TRBV19; CDR3aa: CASSIEGRNTGELFF
j_gene: TRBJ1-6; v_gene: TRBV7-9; CDR3aa: CASAGGLGSYNSPLHF
j_gene: TRBJ2-7; v_gene: TRBV5-8; CDR3aa: CASSFPGTYEQYF
j_gene: TRBJ1-4; v_gene: TRBV10-2; CDR3aa: CASSEDEEPRRLFF
j_gene: TRBJ1-4; v_gene: TRBV4-1; CDR3aa: CASSPGLTNEKLFF
j_gene: TRBJ1-5; v_gene: TRBV28; CDR3aa: CASTLGGAGVNQPQHF
j_gene: TRBJ1-2; v_gene: TRBV28; CDR3aa: CASSVGTNYGYTF
j_gene: TRBJ1-1; v_gene: TRBV7-9; CDR3aa: CASSNRGPEAFF
j_gene: TRBJ1-3; v_gene: TRBV5-6; CDR3aa: CASSLAGAVSGNTIYF
j_gene: TRBJ2-1; v_gene: TRBV11-3; CDR3aa: CASSPSSGTSGFNEQFF
j_gene: TRBJ1-2; v_gene: TRBV19; CDR3aa: CASSIDRDYGYTF
j_gene: TRBJ2-3; v_gene: TRBV9; CDR3aa: CASSVGIGGAVTDTQYF
j_gene: TRBJ2-3; v_gene: TRBV20-1; CDR3aa: CSASRGAGADTQYF
j_gene: TRBJ2-7; v_gene: TRBV15; CDR3aa: CATSRGGQGVNEQYF
j_gene: TRBJ2-2; v_gene: TRBV19; CDR3aa: CASHKVDTGELFF
j_gene: TRBJ1-3; v_gene: TRBV7-8; CDR3aa: CASSLARGLGGNTIYF
j_gene: TRBJ2-7; v_gene: TRBV5-6; CDR3aa: CASSFLDRAREQYF
j_gene: TRBJ1-6; v_gene: TRBV19; CDR3aa: CASNPTGLNSPLHF
j_gene: TRBJ1-1; v_gene: TRBV7-8; CDR3aa: CASSLALGENTEAFF